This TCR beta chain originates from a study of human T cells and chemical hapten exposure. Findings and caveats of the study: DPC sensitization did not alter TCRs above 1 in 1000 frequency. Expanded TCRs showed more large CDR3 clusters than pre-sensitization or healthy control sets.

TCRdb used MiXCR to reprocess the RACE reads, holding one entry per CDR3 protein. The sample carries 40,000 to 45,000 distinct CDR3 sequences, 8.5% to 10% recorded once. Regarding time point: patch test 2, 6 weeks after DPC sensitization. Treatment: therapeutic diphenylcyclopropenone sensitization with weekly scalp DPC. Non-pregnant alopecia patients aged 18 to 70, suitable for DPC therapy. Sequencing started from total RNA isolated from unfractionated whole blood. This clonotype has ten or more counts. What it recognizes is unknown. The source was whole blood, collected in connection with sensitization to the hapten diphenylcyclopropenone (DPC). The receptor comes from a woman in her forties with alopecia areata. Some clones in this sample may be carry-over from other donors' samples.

The chain's CDR3 is CASGPRRSVTNTGELFF. The DNA of the CDR3 is TGTGCTAGTGGTCCCAGGCGGTCCGTCACGAACACCGGGGAGCTGTTTTTT. The chain uses TRBV12-5 and TRBJ2-2, with no clear D. Germline CDR1 reads LGHNT; CDR2 reads FRNRAP. The V end lost 5 bases, the J end lost 0 bases, and 16 bases lay between the germline ends. This CDR3 comprises 17 residues.